The 9 T cell receptor beta chains presented below share a single source sample, sequenced in a study of cytomegalovirus exposure and HLA in healthy donors. Libraries were prepared by immunoSEQ multiplex PCR; TCRdb keeps only in-frame clonotypes and omits some of them. The top ten clones hold roughly 1% of a sample with approximately 200,000 clones, approximately 90% of them seen once. Sequenced input: PBMCs. The receptors stem from a young woman in good health and CMV-seronegative.

V is TRBV29-1 and J is TRBJ1-1; D is undetermined. The CDR3 contains 14 residues. CDR1 is SQVTM and CDR2 is ANQGSEA in the germline V gene. V lost 4 bases to trimming and J lost 0 bases, with 12 bases between them. The CDR3 protein is CSVVAGMLNTEAFF. DNA for the CDR3: TGCAGCGTTGTAGCTGGCATGCTGAACACTGAAGCTTTCTTT.

This clone was observed once. The chain carries TRBV30 and TRBJ2-5, with TRBD1 matching 7 bases. The CDR3 length is 14 residues. The trim removed 2 bases at V and 7 bases at J, leaving 10 bases unmatched. Germline-derived CDR1 and CDR2 are GTSNPN and SVGIG (reference sequence). The CDR3 nucleotides read TGTGCCTGGAGTACCCGACAGGGCCCCAGGACCCAGTACTTC. Translated, it gives CAWSTRQGPRTQYF.

The V and J genes are TRBV7-9 and TRBJ2-5, with D possibly TRBD2 on 7 matching bases. The V gene's germline CDR1 is SEHNR and CDR2 FQNEAQ (reference sequence). The CDR3 contains 15 residues. V shed 5 bases and J shed 2 bases, with 15 bases lying between them. The CDR3 sequence is CASSKSRGGQETQYF. CDR3 DNA: TGTGCCAGCAGCAAATCCAGGGGAGGGCAAGAGACCCAGTACTTC.

The genes are TRBV7-9 and TRBJ2-1, with a weak D call TRBD2 (7 bases). The CDR3 runs to 15 residues. V lost 0 bases, J lost 6 bases, and 12 bases lay in between. Germline CDR1 is SEHNR and CDR2 is FQNEAQ (reference sequence). The CDR3 reads CASSLAGRGSNEQFF. The CDR3 region has the DNA TGTGCCAGCAGCTTAGCGGGGAGGGGGTCCAATGAGCAGTTCTTC. The full variable domain, in which reference TRBV7-9 and TRBJ2-1 provide the parts outside the CDR3, is DTGVSQNPRHKITKRGQNVTFRCDPISEHNRLYWYRQTLGQGPEFLTYFQNEAQLEKSRLLSDRFSAERPKGSFSTLEIQRTEQGDSAMYLCASSLAGRGSNEQFFGPGTRLTVL.

V usage is TRBV5-1 and J usage is TRBJ2-7; 9 bases are shared with TRBD2. The V gene's germline CDR1 is SGHRS and CDR2 YFSETQ. The ends lost 1 base at V and 0 bases at J; junction bases unmatched: 2. The CDR3 spans 15 residues. The CDR3 coding sequence is TGCGCCAGCAGCTTGCTTAGCGGGAGCTCCTACGAGCAGTACTTC. This codes for CASSLLSGSSYEQYF.

The chain links TRBV7-9 to TRBJ2-1; possibly TRBD1 for D (5 bases). The CDR3 spans 13 residues. Trimming removed 7 bases from V and 9 bases from J, with 16 bases in between. CDR1 is SEHNR, CDR2 FQNEAQ, per germline (reference sequence). CDR3 residues: CASTQGIIGEQFF. The CDR3 bases are TGTGCCAGCACTCAGGGTATAATCGGTGAGCAGTTCTTC.

CDR3 DNA sequence: TGTGCCAGCAGTGCCTCAGGGGACAGGGACTTCTATGGCTACACCTTC. The encoded protein is CASSASGDRDFYGYTF. V gene TRBV6-4 combines with J gene TRBJ1-2; TRBD1 matches 9 bases. Trimming at V came to 4 bases and at J to 4 bases, leaving 10 bases not matched to a gene. The CDR3 is 16 residues long. CDR1 is MRHNA and CDR2 is SNTAGT in the germline V gene.

This chain joins TRBV27 and TRBJ2-2, with 11 bases identical to TRBD2. The CDR3 loop spans 18 amino acids. V lost 4 bases, J lost 7 bases, and 14 bases stayed unmatched. Germline CDR1 MNHEY, CDR2 SMNVEV (reference sequence). The CDR3 coding sequence is TGTGCCAGCAGTTCCACCACACTAGCGGGAGAGAATATCGGGGAGCTGTTTTTT. This sequence encodes CASSSTTLAGENIGELFF.

This chain connects TRBV6-5 to TRBJ1-1, with unresolved D. The germline V and J ends were trimmed by 2 bases and 0 bases, with 10 bases remaining between them. Germline assignment: CDR1 MNHEY and CDR2 SVGAGI. This CDR3 has 15 amino acids. The CDR3 DNA follows: TGTGCCAGCAGTTACAGCGTGGCTCTGAACACTGAAGCTTTCTTT. Its translation: CASSYSVALNTEAFF.